These 9 T cell receptor beta chains originate from one sample sequenced in a study of T cell responses to AZD1222 COVID-19 vaccine. This table comes from immunoSEQ multiplex PCR, and its TCRdb copy is limited to in-frame clones, with some not included. The profile covers some 69,000 clones, with 85% to 90% appearing a single time and around 20% taken by the ten largest. The material sequenced was peripheral blood, taken on day 0 of AZD1222 vaccination. These receptors all come from an adult in good health.

J is TRBJ1-1 and V is TRBV9, with D hard to call. CDR1 is SGDLS, CDR2 YYNGEE, per germline. The CDR3 runs to 15 residues. V was pared by 0 bases and J by 1 base, with 10 bases between. The CDR3, as DNA: TGTGCCAGCAGCGTAGAAGGGAGACAGAACACTGAAGCTTTCTTT. This sequence encodes CASSVEGRQNTEAFF.

This chain connects TRBV6-1 to TRBJ1-3; D not resolved. The germline gives CDR1 MNHNS, CDR2 SASEGT. Trimming took 2 bases from V and 1 from J, leaving 18 bases between them. The CDR3 covers 18 residues. DNA for the CDR3: TGTGCCAGCAGTGAACTTGCCCCGGGCAGCCTTTCTGGAAACACCATATATTTT. Its protein product is CASSELAPGSLSGNTIYF.

The chain has TRBV6-4 and TRBJ1-5; D gene ambiguous. The ends were cut back, 4 bases at V and 3 bases at J, with 7 bases in the middle. CDR1 is MRHNA, CDR2 SNTAGT, per germline. This CDR3 is 13 amino acids long. The DNA for the CDR3 is TGTGCCAGCAGTGTAGGCCCCAATCAGCCCCAGCATTTT. Amino acids: CASSVGPNQPQHF.

This chain connects TRBV11-2 to TRBJ2-1, with 7 bases that match TRBD1. The CDR3 extends over 14 amino acids. The V gene end was trimmed by 3 bases and the J gene end by 7 bases; junction bases not matched to a gene: 6. The V gene's germline CDR1 is SGHAT and CDR2 FQNNGV. This CDR3 is CASSLRTGWNEQFF. CDR3 DNA: TGTGCCAGCAGCTTGAGGACAGGATGGAATGAGCAGTTCTTC.

The chain recombines TRBV7-9 with TRBJ1-5; TRBD1 agrees at 7 bases. The CDR3 loop spans 15 amino acids. V was pared by 4 bases and J by 3 bases, with 6 bases of the junction left unmatched. Per the germline V gene, CDR1 is SEHNR and CDR2 is FQNEAQ (reference sequence). CDR3 DNA sequence: TGTGCCAGCAGCTCCAACAGGGGCCCCAATCAGCCCCAGCATTTT. Protein sequence: CASSSNRGPNQPQHF.

This chain connects TRBV6-4 to TRBJ2-3; unclear D gene. The CDR3 has 14 amino acids. The V and J ends lost 3 bases and 2 bases respectively, with 9 bases between them. In germline, CDR1 is MRHNA, CDR2 SNTAGT. The DNA for the CDR3 is TGTGCCAGCAGTGAATGGCCTAACACAGATACGCAGTATTTT. This encodes CASSEWPNTDTQYF.

This clone was observed a few times. The chain couples TRBV27 to TRBJ2-7; 9 nucleotides line up with TRBD1. CDR1 is MNHEY, CDR2 SMNVEV, per germline (reference sequence). The V gene end was trimmed by 3 bases and the J gene end by 5 bases; junction bases not matched to a gene: 14. The CDR3 is 17 amino acids. DNA of the CDR3: TGTGCCAGCAGTTTGAGCCGGACAGGGGCGATTCGAAACGAGCAGTACTTC. Its translation is CASSLSRTGAIRNEQYF.

This chain uses TRBV30 with TRBJ1-1; D perhaps matches TRBD1 (5 bases). Trimming left V 4 bases short and J 8 bases short, with 8 bases between. The CDR3 sequence is 10 residues long. From germline, CDR1 is GTSNPN and CDR2 SVGIG (reference sequence). CDR3 amino acids: CAWTRVEAFF. The CDR3 nucleotides read TGTGCCTGGACCAGGGTCGAAGCTTTCTTT.

The chain combines TRBV3-1 (or the pseudogene TRBV3-2) with TRBJ1-5; tentative D call: TRBD1 (5 bases). The length of the CDR3 is 16 residues. Germline V gene lookup returns CDR1 LGHDT and CDR2 YNNKEL (reference sequence). V lost 3 bases to trimming and J lost 4 bases, with 16 bases between them. The CDR3 DNA reads TGTGCCAGCAGCCAGGGGGGAGCTTACCTAAATCAGCCCCAGCATTTT. Amino acids: CASSQGGAYLNQPQHF.